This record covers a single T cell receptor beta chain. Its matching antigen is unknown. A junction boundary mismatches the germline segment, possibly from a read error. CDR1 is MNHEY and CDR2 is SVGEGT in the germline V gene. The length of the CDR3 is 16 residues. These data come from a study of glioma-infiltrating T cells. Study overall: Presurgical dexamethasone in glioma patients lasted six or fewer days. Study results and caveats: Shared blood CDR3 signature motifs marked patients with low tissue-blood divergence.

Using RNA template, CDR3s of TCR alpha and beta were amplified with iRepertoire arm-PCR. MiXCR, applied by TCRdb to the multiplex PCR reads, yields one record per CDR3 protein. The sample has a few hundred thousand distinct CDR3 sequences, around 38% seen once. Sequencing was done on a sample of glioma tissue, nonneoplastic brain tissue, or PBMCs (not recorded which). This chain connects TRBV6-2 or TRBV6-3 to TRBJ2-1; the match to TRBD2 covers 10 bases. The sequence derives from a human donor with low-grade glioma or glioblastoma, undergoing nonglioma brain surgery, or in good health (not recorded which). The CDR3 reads CAGSSPGLAAYNEQFF. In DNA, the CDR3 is TGTGCCGGCAGTTCCCCAGGACTAGCGGCCTACAATGAGCAGTTCTTC.